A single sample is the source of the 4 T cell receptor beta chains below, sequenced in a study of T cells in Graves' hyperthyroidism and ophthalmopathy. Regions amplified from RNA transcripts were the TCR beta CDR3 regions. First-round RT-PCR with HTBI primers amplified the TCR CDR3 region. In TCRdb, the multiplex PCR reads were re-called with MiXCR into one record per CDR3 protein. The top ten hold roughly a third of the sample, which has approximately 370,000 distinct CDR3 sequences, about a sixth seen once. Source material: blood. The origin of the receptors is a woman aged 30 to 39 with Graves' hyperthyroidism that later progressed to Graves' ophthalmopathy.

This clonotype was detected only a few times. The CDR3 sequence: CASSLGGEYF. The CDR3, as DNA: TGTGCCAGCAGCTTGGGTGGGGAGTATTTT. The chain has TRBV5-5 and TRBJ2-3; D is ambiguous. Trimming left V 0 bases short and J 13 bases short, with 6 bases between. The CDR3 runs to 10 residues. In germline, CDR1 is SGHKS, CDR2 YYEKEE (reference sequence).

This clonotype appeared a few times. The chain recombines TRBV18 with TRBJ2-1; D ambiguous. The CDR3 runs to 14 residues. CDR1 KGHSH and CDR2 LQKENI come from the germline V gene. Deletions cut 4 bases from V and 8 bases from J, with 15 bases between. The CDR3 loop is CASSQGTKRYEQFF. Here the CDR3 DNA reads TGTGCCAGCTCACAGGGTACAAAGAGGTATGAGCAGTTCTTC. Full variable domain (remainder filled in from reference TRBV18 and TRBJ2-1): NAGVMQNPRHLVRRRGQEARLRCSPMKGHSHVYWYRQLPEEGLKFMVYLQKENIIDESGMPKERFSAEFPKEGPSILRIQQVVRGDSAAYFCASSQGTKRYEQFFGPGTRLTVL.

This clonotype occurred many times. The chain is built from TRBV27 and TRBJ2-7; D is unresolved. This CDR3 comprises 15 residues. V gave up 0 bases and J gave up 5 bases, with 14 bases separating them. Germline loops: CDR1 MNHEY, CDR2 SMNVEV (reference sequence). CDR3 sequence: CASSLSVVVNNEQYF. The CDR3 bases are TGTGCCAGCAGTTTATCGGTGGTAGTCAATAACGAGCAGTACTTC.

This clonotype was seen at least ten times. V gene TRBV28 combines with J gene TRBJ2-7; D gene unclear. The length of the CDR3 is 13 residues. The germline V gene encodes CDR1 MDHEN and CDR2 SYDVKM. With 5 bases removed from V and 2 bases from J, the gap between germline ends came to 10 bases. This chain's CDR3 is CASSASVAYEQYF. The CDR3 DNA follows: TGTGCCAGCAGTGCTTCAGTAGCCTACGAGCAGTACTTC.